Listed below are T cell receptor beta chains from one sample, sequenced in a study of control samples from healthy donors and cancer patients. Some clones are missing from TCRdb's copy, which holds only in-frame ones; the method was immunoSEQ multiplex PCR. The sample comprises some 130,000 clones, around nine tenths of which are singletons, and more than 2% rests with the top ten. Sequenced material: blood. Receptor source: a man younger than 35 in good health. Each CDR3 is given with its conserved first and last residue. D genes are given only for firm matches. Clone size appears in some rows only: once, few, many, or a class for an expanded clone.

clone_size: -
v_call: TRBV19
j_call: TRBJ1-5
d_call: TRBD1
cdr3_nt: TGTGCCAGTAGTAAAAACAGGGGGCAGAAGAAGCATAGCAATCAGCCCCAGCATTTT
cdr3_aa: CASSKNRGQKKHSNQPQHF

clone_size: -
v_call: TRBV28
j_call: TRBJ2-4
d_call: -
cdr3_nt: TGTGCCAGCAGTTCCCCCCAGGGGCGCATTCAGTACTTC
cdr3_aa: CASSSPQGRIQYF

clone_size: -
v_call: TRBV5-4
j_call: TRBJ2-6
d_call: TRBD1
cdr3_nt: TGTGCCAGCAGCTCGACAGGGGAAGGTGTGTGGGCCAACGTCCTGACTTTC
cdr3_aa: CASSSTGEGVWANVLTF

clone_size: -
v_call: TRBV11-3
j_call: TRBJ2-5
d_call: -
cdr3_nt: TGTGCCAGCAGTATTTATGGGGAAGAGACCCAGTACTTC
cdr3_aa: CASSIYGEETQYF

clone_size: -
v_call: TRBV19
j_call: TRBJ2-3
d_call: TRBD2
cdr3_nt: TGTGCCAGTAGTTTCGACTTCAGGACTAGATTGGATACGCAGTATTTT
cdr3_aa: CASSFDFRTRLDTQYF

clone_size: -
v_call: TRBV14
j_call: TRBJ2-4
d_call: -
cdr3_nt: TGTGCCAGTTCGCAAACCGAACTAGCCAAAAACATTCAGTACTTC
cdr3_aa: CASSQTELAKNIQYF

clone_size: once
v_call: TRBV5-4
j_call: TRBJ1-1
d_call: -
cdr3_nt: TGTGCCAGCAGCCCGTTAGGCACCAACACTGAAGCTTTCTTT
cdr3_aa: CASSPLGTNTEAFF

clone_size: -
v_call: TRBV13
j_call: TRBJ2-1
d_call: -
cdr3_nt: TGTGCCAGCAGCTTAGGCGCAGTTGTTGAGCAGTTCTTC
cdr3_aa: CASSLGAVVEQFF

clone_size: -
v_call: TRBV7-9
j_call: TRBJ1-5
d_call: -
cdr3_nt: TGTGCCAGCAGCTTAGATATCAATCAGCCCCAGCATTTT
cdr3_aa: CASSLDINQPQHF

clone_size: -
v_call: TRBV27
j_call: TRBJ2-4
d_call: -
cdr3_nt: TGTGCCAGCAGTCGTCTTGAGACCAAAAACATTCAGTACTTC
cdr3_aa: CASSRLETKNIQYF

clone_size: -
v_call: TRBV7-9
j_call: TRBJ2-1
d_call: TRBD2
cdr3_nt: TGTGCCAGCAGCTTAGAACTAGCGGTAGGGGGGGAGCAGTTCTTC
cdr3_aa: CASSLELAVGGEQFF

clone_size: -
v_call: TRBV10-3
j_call: TRBJ1-2
d_call: -
cdr3_nt: TGTGCCATCAGTGAGTCGGTTGTAGCGGGGACCTATGGCTACACCTTC
cdr3_aa: CAISESVVAGTYGYTF

clone_size: -
v_call: TRBV19
j_call: TRBJ2-2
d_call: -
cdr3_nt: TGTGCCAGTAGTCTAGGGCCAGCGATACTTACAGGACGCACCGGGGAGCTGTTTTTT
cdr3_aa: CASSLGPAILTGRTGELFF

clone_size: -
v_call: TRBV9
j_call: TRBJ2-1
d_call: TRBD2
cdr3_nt: TGTGCCAGCAGCTCCCGGACTAGCGGGGTTGACAATGAGCAGTTCTTC
cdr3_aa: CASSSRTSGVDNEQFF

clone_size: -
v_call: TRBV6-4
j_call: TRBJ1-1
d_call: -
cdr3_nt: TGTGCCAGCAGTCAGGGAGTGAACACTGAAGCTTTCTTT
cdr3_aa: CASSQGVNTEAFF

clone_size: -
v_call: TRBV7-9
j_call: TRBJ1-2
d_call: TRBD1
cdr3_nt: TGTGCCAGCAGCTCCCCCACGACAGGGGACTATGGCTACACCTTC
cdr3_aa: CASSSPTTGDYGYTF

clone_size: -
v_call: TRBV19
j_call: TRBJ1-1
d_call: -
cdr3_nt: TGTGCCAGTAGTATAAGGTCCAGAGAGGGTGGCGCTTTCTTT
cdr3_aa: CASSIRSREGGAFF

clone_size: -
v_call: TRBV10-2
j_call: TRBJ2-1
d_call: TRBD2
cdr3_nt: TGCGCCAGCAGTGATGTTGGCGGGGGGGCAAATGAGCAGTTCTTC
cdr3_aa: CASSDVGGGANEQFF

clone_size: -
v_call: TRBV11-3
j_call: TRBJ2-5
d_call: -
cdr3_nt: TGTGCCAGCGGGCGGAAAGAGACCCAGTACTTC
cdr3_aa: CASGRKETQYF

clone_size: -
v_call: TRBV2
j_call: TRBJ2-5
d_call: TRBD2
cdr3_nt: TGTGCCAGTAAGCGAGATAGCGGGGGGGCTGAGACCCAGTACTTC
cdr3_aa: CASKRDSGGAETQYF

clone_size: -
v_call: TRBV7-3
j_call: TRBJ2-3
d_call: -
cdr3_nt: TGTGCCAGCAGCTTAAAGTCGGCAGATACGCAGTATTTT
cdr3_aa: CASSLKSADTQYF

clone_size: -
v_call: TRBV2
j_call: TRBJ2-2
d_call: TRBD2
cdr3_nt: TGTGCCAGCATGGGAAACCTTGCGGGGGGAGTGAACACCGGGGAGCTGTTTTTT
cdr3_aa: CASMGNLAGGVNTGELFF

clone_size: -
v_call: TRBV7-3
j_call: TRBJ2-1
d_call: -
cdr3_nt: TGTGCCAGCAGGGACTACAATGAGCAGTTCTTC
cdr3_aa: CASRDYNEQFF